This T cell receptor (beta chain) was profiled in a study of metastatic and nonmetastatic thyroid tumors (dated by TCRdb to 2018 to 2021). At the level of the whole study: For patients with malignant and with benign thyroid disease, the researchers compared repertoires between peripheral blood samples and tumor or nodule tissue samples. The investigation overall reported the following: In both blood and tumor samples, malignant tumors were reported to have significantly higher TCR beta diversity than benign nodules.

Comments on this clone: The clone's antigen remains unknown. Qualities for individual bases were not recorded, and no much larger clone is one base off.

No treatment had been received by any patient before thyroid surgery. Patient clinical samples collected from the early 2010s to the late 2010s were retrospectively analysed using T-cell receptor beta sequencing. The CDR3 sequence holds 16 residues, the cysteine and phenylalanine included. Only the CDR3 part of the read is kept: 48 bases, read in frame from the first base. CDR1 and CDR2 are drawn from the germline V gene: MNHEY, SVGEGT. Trimming at the junction amounts to 6 bases on V and 3 bases on J, and the germline ends lie 18 bases apart. The library relied on PCR. The data were produced on an Illumina HiSeq 4000. High-throughput sequencing was used to profile the TCR beta-chain CDR3 region of each patient. The paper's data handling went like this. Drawing on CDR3 differences between clinicopathological groups, the researchers built a classifier meant to tell apart patients with distant-metastatic papillary thyroid cancer. The Shannon index was used to assess repertoire diversity, and the Morisita-Horn index was used to assess tumor-blood repertoire similarity. Clones were called with MiXCR by TCRdb after fastp trimmed the public reads at Q25, and only in-frame beta chains were retained. What appears here as the V and J calls and clone size reflects TCRdb's work, not the paper's. The sample table lists about 14,000 clones, around 29% of them with a count of one. The top ten hold around 21% of the sample.

The rearranged segments are TRBV6-2 or TRBV6-3 and TRBJ1-5, with no confidently assigned D gene. The sequenced sample was tumor tissue. The clonotype was recovered from a female donor with papillary thyroid cancer or a benign thyroid nodule (not recorded which). Some clones in this sample may be carry-over from other donors' samples. The base sequence is TGTGCCAGCAGACCGGAAACCGGAAACATCAATCAGCCCCAGCATTTT. It codes for CASRPETGNINQPQHF.